These 3 T cell receptor beta chains originate from one sample sequenced in a study of blood T cell repertoires in COVID-19. The assay was immunoSEQ multiplex PCR, and TCRdb's table has in-frame clones only and misses some. The sample yields 250,000 to 350,000 clones, 70% to 90% seen once. Sequencing used PBMCs or T cells enriched from blood (not recorded which). These receptors originate from a woman younger than 45 who had recovered from COVID-19.

This sequence joins TRBV11-2 and TRBJ2-7, with 12 bases matching TRBD2. V was pared by 3 bases and J by 7 bases, with 7 bases of the junction left unmatched. The length of the CDR3 is 15 residues. CDR1 SGHAT and CDR2 FQNNGV come from the germline V gene. CDR3 sequence: CASSFDLAGGREQYF. The CDR3 DNA sequence: TGTGCCAGCAGCTTTGATCTAGCGGGGGGGCGGGAGCAGTACTTC.

The rearrangement uses TRBV25-1 and TRBJ1-3; unclear D gene. V lost 3 bases to trimming and J lost 0 bases, with 6 bases between them. Germline CDR1 MGHDK, CDR2 SYGVNS. This CDR3 region has 14 residues. This CDR3 is CASSEAASGNTIYF. Here the CDR3 DNA reads TGTGCCAGCAGTGAGGCGGCCTCTGGAAACACCATATATTTT.

V usage is TRBV28 and J usage is TRBJ1-2, with TRBD1 matching over 7 bases. The V and J ends lost 4 bases and 5 bases, in that order; junction bases with no gene match: 10. The germline gives CDR1 MDHEN, CDR2 SYDVKM. The CDR3 totals 15 residues. The CDR3 nucleotides are TGTGCCAGCAGTTCCCCAGGACAGGACGGATATGGCTACACCTTC. The encoded protein is CASSSPGQDGYGYTF.